The clone carrying this TCR beta chain has just a few counts. J was trimmed by 9 bases and V by 3 bases; bases with no gene match: 3. The CDR3 is 14 amino acids. RNA transcripts provided the source from which TCR beta CDR3 regions were amplified. HTBI primers were employed in a first-round RT-PCR of the TCR CDR3. MiXCR was run by TCRdb on the multiplex PCR reads, yielding one entry per CDR3 protein. The table shows around 190,000 distinct CDR3 sequences, with 17% occurring only once. These data come from a study of T cells in Graves' hyperthyroidism and ophthalmopathy. The rearrangement links TRBV12-3 or TRBV12-4 to TRBJ2-1; 12 nucleotides agree with TRBD2. The sequence came from a woman between 50 and 59 years old with Graves' hyperthyroidism. Sample: blood. This CDR3 is CASSFLAGGGEQFF. DNA for the CDR3: TGTGCCAGCAGTTTTCTAGCGGGAGGGGGTGAGCAGTTCTTC.